This T cell receptor (beta chain) was obtained from a study of shared clonotypes between healthy human individuals. Study-level background: Three plates were used per donor for CD4 naive, three for CD4 memory, two for CD8 naive and one for CD8 memory.

V was shortened by 1 base and J by 4 bases, with 6 bases between the two germline ends. The CDR3 spans 13 residues. CDR1 and CDR2 from the germline V gene are SGHDT and YYEEEE. Donors had no recently reported acute infections or vaccinations and were HIV-negative. The assay was immunoSEQ multiplex PCR, and TCRdb's table has in-frame clones only and misses some. The sample lists about 770,000 clones; over 55% were seen once. On this clone: Its target is not known.

Overall study findings and caveats: Clonotypes which were not shared had lower generation probabilities than clonotypes that all four donors shared.

Sequenced input: memory CD4+ T cells sorted from blood. Subset denoted: CD45RA-negative fraction. J is TRBJ2-1 and V is TRBV5-6; D remains ambiguous. The clonotype was recovered from a woman aged 25 to 45 in good health. The CDR3 nucleotides read TGTGCCAGCAGCTTGAGGTTTTACAATGAGCAGTTCTTC. Protein sequence: CASSLRFYNEQFF.